This is a list of T cell receptor beta chains from one sample in a study of T cells after yellow fever vaccination. TCRdb analysed the 5' RACE reads with MiXCR anew, one entry per CDR3 protein. The sample has around 310,000 distinct CDR3 sequences; over 8% are singletons. The source material was PBMCs, sampled on the day of the first yellow fever vaccination. These receptors were obtained from a man younger than 35 who received the YFV17D yellow fever vaccine. CDR3s include the opening cysteine and the closing phenylalanine or tryptophan. D genes are given only for firm matches. Size is stated for part of the rows, as once, few or many counts, or as a class when the clone is expanded.

CDR3nt: TGTGCCAGCAGCCACACGTTTGAAGGCTACACCTTC
CDR3aa: CASSHTFEGYTF
j_gene: TRBJ1-2
v_gene: TRBV14
abundance: NA
d_gene: NA

CDR3nt: TGTGCCAGCTACCCGACTGGACAGATTAACTATGGCTACACCTTC
CDR3aa: CASYPTGQINYGYTF
j_gene: TRBJ1-2
v_gene: TRBV12-3/TRBV12-4
abundance: few
d_gene: NA

CDR3nt: TGTGCCAGCAGCCCCTCGGGGGGGCAGTTCAACGAGCAGTACTTC
CDR3aa: CASSPSGGQFNEQYF
j_gene: TRBJ2-7
v_gene: TRBV7-3
abundance: NA
d_gene: TRBD2

CDR3nt: TGCGCCAGCAGTGAGGGGAGTAACACCGGGGAGCTGTTTTTT
CDR3aa: CASSEGSNTGELFF
j_gene: TRBJ2-2
v_gene: TRBV5-1
abundance: few
d_gene: NA

CDR3nt: TGTGCCAGCAGGGAACACAGGGGGATGGCTTTCTTT
CDR3aa: CASREHRGMAFF
j_gene: TRBJ1-1
v_gene: TRBV2
abundance: NA
d_gene: TRBD1

CDR3nt: TGTGCCAGCAGCGGCGAGGGGGACTCCTACAATGAGCAGTTCTTC
CDR3aa: CASSGEGDSYNEQFF
j_gene: TRBJ2-1
v_gene: TRBV9
abundance: NA
d_gene: NA

CDR3nt: TGTGCCAGCAGTACCCTACAGGGGAACGGGGAGCTGTTTTTT
CDR3aa: CASSTLQGNGELFF
j_gene: TRBJ2-2
v_gene: TRBV6-2/TRBV6-3
abundance: few
d_gene: TRBD1

CDR3nt: TGCGCCAGCAGCTTGAGGGGCGGCAGACCAACTAATGAAAAACTGTTTTTT
CDR3aa: CASSLRGGRPTNEKLFF
j_gene: TRBJ1-4
v_gene: TRBV5-1
abundance: many
d_gene: NA

CDR3nt: TGTGCCAGCAGTTTGGGGACAGCGAGAAATTTCTATGGCTACACCTTC
CDR3aa: CASSLGTARNFYGYTF
j_gene: TRBJ1-2
v_gene: TRBV28
abundance: few
d_gene: TRBD1

CDR3nt: TGTGCCAGCAGCTTAGGGACTGCATACTACAATGAGCAGTTCTTC
CDR3aa: CASSLGTAYYNEQFF
j_gene: TRBJ2-1
v_gene: TRBV7-2
abundance: few
d_gene: NA

CDR3nt: TGTGCCAGCAGCCCAGGGACAGGCACTGAAGCTTTCTTT
CDR3aa: CASSPGTGTEAFF
j_gene: TRBJ1-1
v_gene: TRBV7-8
abundance: many
d_gene: TRBD1

CDR3nt: TGTGCCAGCTCGGCCGGGACTAGCCCCTCAGAGCAGTTCTTC
CDR3aa: CASSAGTSPSEQFF
j_gene: TRBJ2-1
v_gene: TRBV6-1
abundance: NA
d_gene: TRBD2

CDR3nt: TGTGCCAGCAGGCCCCGCGCGGGGACAGATACGCAGTATTTT
CDR3aa: CASRPRAGTDTQYF
j_gene: TRBJ2-3
v_gene: TRBV2
abundance: few
d_gene: NA

CDR3nt: TGCAGTGCTGAGGGCGGGGGGCCAGATACGCAGTATTTT
CDR3aa: CSAEGGGPDTQYF
j_gene: TRBJ2-3
v_gene: TRBV20-1
abundance: many
d_gene: TRBD2

CDR3nt: TGTGCCAGCAGGCGAGCGGGGGGGCTAGTGGAAGATACGCAGTATTTT
CDR3aa: CASRRAGGLVEDTQYF
j_gene: TRBJ2-3
v_gene: TRBV6-1
abundance: many
d_gene: TRBD2

CDR3nt: TGCGCCAGCAGCCGGCCCCGGGACAGGGGAGACACCGGGGAGCTGTTTTTT
CDR3aa: CASSRPRDRGDTGELFF
j_gene: TRBJ2-2
v_gene: TRBV4-1
abundance: NA
d_gene: TRBD1

CDR3nt: TGTGCCAGCAGAAGATTCGCGGGGAATCAAGAGACCCAGTACTTC
CDR3aa: CASRRFAGNQETQYF
j_gene: TRBJ2-5
v_gene: TRBV6-2/TRBV6-3
abundance: NA
d_gene: NA

CDR3nt: TGTGCCAGCAGTCTACAGGGACGGTTGACTGAAGCTTTCTTT
CDR3aa: CASSLQGRLTEAFF
j_gene: TRBJ1-1
v_gene: TRBV27
abundance: NA
d_gene: NA

CDR3nt: TGCGCCAGCAGCTTGGTGTCTCCCGTTTACAATGAGCAGTTCTTC
CDR3aa: CASSLVSPVYNEQFF
j_gene: TRBJ2-1
v_gene: TRBV5-1
abundance: few
d_gene: NA